The source of this TCR beta chain is a study of cytomegalovirus exposure and HLA in healthy donors. Study-wide results and limits: V- and J-gene trimming of TCR beta was linked (in a later analysis) to a missense DCLRE1C variant.

This CDR3 is built from 12 residues. Germline CDR1 reads SGHRS; CDR2 reads YFSETQ. With 0 bases removed from V and 16 bases from J, the gap between germline ends came to 14 bases. A note on this clone: The antigen remains undetermined.

Primers for the PCR totalled 60 Vbeta and 13 Jbeta. TCRdb's copy holds only in-frame clones and misses some; the assay was immunoSEQ multiplex PCR. The table shows around 150,000 clones, with about three quarters occurring only once. What was sequenced was PBMCs. The receptor was isolated from a woman under 40 in good health and CMV-seronegative. The chain links TRBV5-1 to TRBJ2-1, with no clear D. The CDR3 region is CASSLDVQPIFF. CDR3 DNA: TGCGCCAGCAGCTTGGACGTACAGCCGATTTTCTTC. The variable domain in full, completed from reference TRBV5-1 and TRBJ2-1, reads KAGVTQTPRYLIKTRGQQVTLSCSPISGHRSVSWYQQTPGQGLQFLFEYFSETQRNKGNFPGRFSGRQFSNSRSEMNVSTLELGDSALYLCASSLDVQPIFFGPGTRLTVL.